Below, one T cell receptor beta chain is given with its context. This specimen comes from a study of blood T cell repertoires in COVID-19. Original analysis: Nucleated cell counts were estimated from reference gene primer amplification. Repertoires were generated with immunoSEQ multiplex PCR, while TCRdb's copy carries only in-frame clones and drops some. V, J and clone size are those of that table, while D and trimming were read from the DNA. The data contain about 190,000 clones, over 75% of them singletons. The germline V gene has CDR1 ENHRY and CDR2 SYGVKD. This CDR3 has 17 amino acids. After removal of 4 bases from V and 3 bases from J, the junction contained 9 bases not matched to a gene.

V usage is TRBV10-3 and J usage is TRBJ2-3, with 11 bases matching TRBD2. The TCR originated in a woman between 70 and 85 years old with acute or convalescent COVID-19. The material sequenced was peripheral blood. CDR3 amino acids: CAISGTELAGETDTQYF. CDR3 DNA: TGTGCCATCAGTGGAACCGAACTAGCGGGAGAGACAGATACGCAGTATTTT.